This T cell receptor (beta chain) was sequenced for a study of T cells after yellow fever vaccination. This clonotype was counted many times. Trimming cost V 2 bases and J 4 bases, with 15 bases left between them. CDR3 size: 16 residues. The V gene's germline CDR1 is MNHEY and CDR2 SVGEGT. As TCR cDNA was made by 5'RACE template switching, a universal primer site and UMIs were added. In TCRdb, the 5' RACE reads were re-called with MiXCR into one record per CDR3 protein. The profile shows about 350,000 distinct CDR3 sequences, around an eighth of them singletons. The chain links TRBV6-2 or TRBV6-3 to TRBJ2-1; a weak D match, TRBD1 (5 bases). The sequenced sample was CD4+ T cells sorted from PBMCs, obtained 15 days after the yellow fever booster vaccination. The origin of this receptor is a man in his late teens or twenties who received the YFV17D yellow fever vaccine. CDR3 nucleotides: TGTGCCAGCAGTTACCGCCCCAGGGCTGATTACAATGAGCAGTTCTTC. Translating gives CASSYRPRADYNEQFF.